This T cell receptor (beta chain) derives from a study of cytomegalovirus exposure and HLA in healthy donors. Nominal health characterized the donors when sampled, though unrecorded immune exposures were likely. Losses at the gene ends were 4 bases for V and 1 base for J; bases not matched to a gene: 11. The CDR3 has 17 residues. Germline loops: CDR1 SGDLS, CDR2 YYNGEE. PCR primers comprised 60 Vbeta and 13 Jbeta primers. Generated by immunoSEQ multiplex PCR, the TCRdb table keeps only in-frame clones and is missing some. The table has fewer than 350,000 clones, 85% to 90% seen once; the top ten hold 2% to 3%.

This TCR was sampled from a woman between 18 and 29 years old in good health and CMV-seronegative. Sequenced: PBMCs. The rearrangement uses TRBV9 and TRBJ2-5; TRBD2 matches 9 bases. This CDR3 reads CASSSQGLAGFQETQYF. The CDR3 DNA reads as TGTGCCAGCAGCTCCCAGGGGCTAGCGGGATTCCAAGAGACCCAGTACTTC. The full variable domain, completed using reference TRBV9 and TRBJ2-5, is DSGVTQTPKHLITATGQRVTLRCSPRSGDLSVYWYQQSLDQGLQFLIQYYNGEERAKGNILERFSAQQFPDLHSELNLSSLELGDSALYFCASSSQGLAGFQETQYFGPGTRLLVL.